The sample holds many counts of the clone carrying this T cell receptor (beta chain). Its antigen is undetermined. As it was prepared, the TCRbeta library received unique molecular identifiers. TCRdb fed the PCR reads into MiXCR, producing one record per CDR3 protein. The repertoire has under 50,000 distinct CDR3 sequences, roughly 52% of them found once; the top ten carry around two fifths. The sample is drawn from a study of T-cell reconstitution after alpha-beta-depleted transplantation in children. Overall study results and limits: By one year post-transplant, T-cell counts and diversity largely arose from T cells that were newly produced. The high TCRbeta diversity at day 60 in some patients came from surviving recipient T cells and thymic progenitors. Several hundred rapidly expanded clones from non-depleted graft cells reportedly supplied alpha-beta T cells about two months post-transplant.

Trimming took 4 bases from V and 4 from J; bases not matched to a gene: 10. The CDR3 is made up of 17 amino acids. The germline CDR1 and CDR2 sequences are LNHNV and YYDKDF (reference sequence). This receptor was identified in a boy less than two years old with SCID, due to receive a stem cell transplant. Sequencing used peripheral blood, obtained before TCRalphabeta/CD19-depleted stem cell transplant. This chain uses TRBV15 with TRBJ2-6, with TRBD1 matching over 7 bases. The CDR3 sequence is CATSMTGHESGANVLTF. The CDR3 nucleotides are TGTGCCACCAGCATGACAGGGCATGAGTCCGGGGCCAACGTCCTGACTTTC.